Sequencing of this T cell receptor beta chain was carried out in a study of metastatic and nonmetastatic thyroid tumors. The table lists this clone with a few counts. TCRdb re-analyzed the PCR reads using MiXCR. The sample shows fewer than 40,000 clones, around a third of them seen only once. Prior to thyroid surgery, none of the patients had received any treatment. Germline V gene lookup returns CDR1 LNHDA and CDR2 SQIVND (reference sequence). Trimming shortened V by 1 base and J by 4 bases, and 5 bases separated the two germline ends. This CDR3 has 12 amino acids. The V and J genes are TRBV19 and TRBJ2-7; D ambiguous. The clonotype originates from a female donor with papillary thyroid cancer or a benign thyroid nodule (not recorded which). Some clones in this sample may be carry-over from other donors' samples. The sequenced sample was tumor tissue. The CDR3 protein is CASSIARYEQYV. For the CDR3, the DNA is TGTGCCAGTAGTATAGCCAGGTACGAGCAGTACGTC.